This entry lists 27 T cell receptor beta chains sequenced from one sample in a study of yellow fever vaccine responses in identical twins. MiXCR, applied by TCRdb to the RT-PCR reads, yields one record per CDR3 protein. The table includes around 5,000 distinct CDR3 sequences, around 85% detected once. Sequencing was performed on T cells from blood (PBMCs), unsorted or a sorted subset (not recorded which), taken before or after yellow fever vaccination (not recorded which). Source of these receptors: a woman between 18 and 29 years old who received the yellow fever vaccine.

The V gene is TRBV19, the J gene TRBJ2-7, with 9 bases matching TRBD1. CDR1 LNHDA and CDR2 SQIVND come from the germline V gene (reference sequence). The CDR3 is 14 amino acids. Germline trimming cut 5 bases from V and 2 bases from J; bases unmatched to any gene: 4. This chain's CDR3 is CASSRTGDTYEQYF. CDR3 in DNA: TGTGCCAGTAGTCGGACAGGGGACACCTACGAGCAGTACTTC.

The chain has TRBV15 and TRBJ2-1, with D tentatively TRBD2 (6 bases). Germline V CDR1 and CDR2: LNHNV, YYDKDF (reference sequence). The CDR3 has 14 amino acids. V lost 6 bases and J lost 6, with 15 bases in between. This CDR3 is CATRESGLINEQFF. DNA for the CDR3: TGTGCCACCAGAGAATCGGGACTGATCAATGAGCAGTTCTTC.

V is TRBV11-1 and J is TRBJ2-7; TRBD2 aligns across 13 bases. Germline CDR1 and CDR2: SGHAT and FQDESV (reference sequence). The J segment lost 3 bases and the V segment lost 4 bases, leaving 12 bases of the junction unmatched. There are 18 residues in the CDR3. CDR3 coding DNA: TGTGCCAGCAGCTCCTCAGGGACTAGCGGGACACATATCTACGAGCAGTACTTC. It translates to CASSSSGTSGTHIYEQYF.

V usage is TRBV12-3 or TRBV12-4 and J usage is TRBJ2-7; D possibly corresponds to TRBD1 (6 bases). V was shortened by 5 bases and J by 4 bases, with 9 bases between the two germline ends. The CDR3 is 12 amino acids. CDR3 residues: CASSMTGYEQYF. CDR3 coding DNA: TGTGCCAGCAGTATGACAGGTTACGAGCAGTACTTC.

The chain is built from TRBV18 and TRBJ2-5; D not certain. The V and J ends lost 3 bases and 4 bases respectively, with 12 bases between them. Germline-derived CDR1 and CDR2 are KGHSH and LQKENI. This CDR3 has 14 amino acids. In DNA form, the CDR3 reads TGTGCCAGCTCACCCGGCCCATTAGGAGAGACCCAGTACTTC. This translates into CASSPGPLGETQYF.

The rearrangement joins TRBV7-9 to TRBJ2-3; D is ambiguous. The CDR3 consists of 16 residues. From germline, CDR1 is SEHNR and CDR2 FQNEAQ (reference sequence). Trimming stripped 5 bases from V and 0 bases from J, with 15 bases between. The CDR3 region has the DNA TGTGCCAGCAGCATTTCAGTTGTCATTAGCACAGATACGCAGTATTTT. It encodes CASSISVVISTDTQYF.

In DNA form, the CDR3 reads TGTGCCAGCAGCCCCCGTGCCGGGACAGCCTACGAGCAGTACTTC. As protein: CASSPRAGTAYEQYF. The chain has TRBV7-6 and TRBJ2-7; TRBD1 aligns across 7 bases. Trimming at V came to 5 bases and at J to 2 bases, leaving 9 bases not matched to a gene. Germline values: CDR1 SGHVS, CDR2 FNYEAQ. The CDR3 contains 15 residues.

V usage is TRBV6-1 and J usage is TRBJ2-1; 11 nucleotides line up with TRBD2. The germline V gene encodes CDR1 MNHNS and CDR2 SASEGT. This CDR3 comprises 14 residues. The V and J ends lost 7 bases and 7 bases, in that order; junction bases with no gene match: 6. The CDR3 sequence: CASIWTSGPNEQFF. As DNA, the CDR3 is TGTGCCAGCATCTGGACTAGCGGGCCAAATGAGCAGTTCTTC.

The rearrangement joins TRBV6-4 to TRBJ1-2; no definite D call. The CDR3 runs 12 residues. CDR1 is MRHNA and CDR2 is SNTAGT in the germline V gene. Trimming pared 3 bases from V and 5 bases from J, leaving 7 bases between. Written as DNA, the CDR3 is TGTGCCAGCAGTGAGTCCAGTTATGGCTACACCTTC. Translated, it gives CASSESSYGYTF.

The V and J genes are TRBV20-1 and TRBJ2-5; D possibly corresponds to TRBD1 (5 bases). The CDR3 extends over 13 amino acids. The germline gives CDR1 DFQATT, CDR2 SNEGSKA (reference sequence). Trimming left V 1 base short and J 5 bases short, with 11 bases between. The CDR3 sequence: CSARVWGSETQYF. In DNA, the CDR3 is TGCAGTGCTAGAGTTTGGGGCTCGGAGACCCAGTACTTC.

The rearrangement uses TRBV20-1 and TRBJ2-3, with a possible D match to TRBD2 (6 bases). In germline, CDR1 is DFQATT, CDR2 SNEGSKA (reference sequence). V was cut by 0 bases and J by 4 bases, with 11 bases left in between. CDR3 size: 14 residues. The CDR3 sequence is CSARDPASADTQYF. For the CDR3, the DNA is TGCAGTGCTAGAGATCCGGCTAGCGCAGATACGCAGTATTTT.

The gene calls are TRBV11-2 and TRBJ2-1; D gene unclear. The CDR3 contains 13 residues. Germline V gene lookup returns CDR1 SGHAT and CDR2 FQNNGV. V was cut by 4 bases and J by 0 bases, with 4 bases left in between. CDR3 coding DNA: TGTGCCAGCAGCTCCCCCTCCTACAATGAGCAGTTCTTC. Translation: CASSSPSYNEQFF.

The chain combines TRBV19 with TRBJ2-7, with no clear D. V was pared by 1 base and J by 1 base, with 8 bases between. The CDR3 extends over 14 amino acids. The germline gives CDR1 LNHDA, CDR2 SQIVND (reference sequence). The CDR3 DNA reads as TGTGCCAGTAGTATAGCGGTCAGTTCCTACGAGCAGTACTTC. Protein product: CASSIAVSSYEQYF.

The CDR3 reads CASSLAQTSSGNTIYF. The CDR3 DNA sequence: TGTGCCAGCAGCTTAGCTCAGACAAGCTCTGGAAACACCATATATTTT. The chain employs TRBV7-9 and TRBJ1-3; the D is unclear. Germline assignment: CDR1 SEHNR and CDR2 FQNEAQ (reference sequence). CDR3 length: 16 amino acids. Trimming stripped 0 bases from V and 0 bases from J, with 9 bases between.

This rearrangement joins TRBV2 to TRBJ2-5, with 9 bases fitting TRBD1. Germline V gene data show CDR1 as SNHLY and CDR2 as FYNNEI. V lost 0 bases to trimming and J lost 7 bases; unmatched junction nucleotides: 9. The CDR3 spans 16 residues. CDR3 protein: CASSEAGTGKGVTQYF. CDR3 sequence (DNA): TGTGCCAGCAGTGAAGCGGGGACAGGGAAAGGGGTGACCCAGTACTTC. Full variable domain (rest looked up from reference TRBV2 and TRBJ2-5): EPEVTQTPSHQVTQMGQEVILRCVPISNHLYFYWYRQILGQKVEFLVSFYNNEISEKSEIFDDQFSVERPDGSNFTLKIRSTKLEDSAMYFCASSEAGTGKGVTQYFGPGTRLLVL.

This chain links TRBV15 with TRBJ1-1; D not resolved. The CDR3 is 15 residues long. Germline-derived CDR1 and CDR2 are LNHNV and YYDKDF (reference sequence). The V and J ends lost 0 bases and 1 base respectively, with 9 bases between them. The CDR3 loop reads CATSRDRDKNTEAFF. DNA of the CDR3: TGTGCCACCAGCAGAGATCGCGACAAGAACACTGAAGCTTTCTTT.

J is TRBJ1-1 and V is TRBV4-1; D is perhaps TRBD1 (5 bases). This CDR3 is 15 amino acids long. V was pared by 0 bases and J by 2 bases, with 10 bases between. Germline-derived CDR1 and CDR2 are MGHRA and YSYEKL. DNA for the CDR3: TGCGCCAGCAGCCAAGATGCAGGGCGAAACACTGAAGCTTTCTTT. Its translation: CASSQDAGRNTEAFF.

V gene TRBV11-3 combines with J gene TRBJ2-2, with D perhaps matching TRBD1 (6 bases). The CDR3 contains 17 residues. Germline loops: CDR1 SGHNT, CDR2 YENEEA. Trimming cost V 1 base and J 4 bases, with 16 bases left between them. This CDR3 is CASSLVPGHGSTGELFF. The CDR3 nucleotides read TGTGCCAGCAGCTTAGTACCGGGACATGGGAGCACCGGGGAGCTGTTTTTT.

V and J are TRBV29-1 and TRBJ2-7; TRBD1 matches at 11 bases. CDR1 and CDR2 (germline): SQVTM, ANQGSEA. Trimming removed 0 bases from V and 0 bases from J; junction bases left unmatched: 4. CDR3 length equals 16 residues. The CDR3 loop reads CSVEEPDRGRSYEQYF. DNA of the CDR3: TGCAGCGTTGAAGAGCCGGACAGGGGGCGCTCCTACGAGCAGTACTTC.

The chain joins TRBV4-2 to TRBJ1-6; D may be TRBD1 (6 bases). This CDR3 contains 16 residues. Germline V lookup: CDR1 LGHNA, CDR2 YNFKEQ. Trimming cost V 0 bases and J 7 bases, with 13 bases left between them. The CDR3 DNA reads as TGTGCCAGCAGCCAAGATTTTAACAGGGAGAATTCACCCCTCCACTTT. Translation gives CASSQDFNRENSPLHF.

The V and J genes are TRBV28 and TRBJ2-3, with 10 bases that match TRBD1. CDR3 length: 17 residues. The V gene's germline CDR1 is MDHEN and CDR2 SYDVKM. Unmatched junction bases numbered 9, after V lost 6 bases and J lost 0 bases. In DNA form, the CDR3 reads TGTGCCAGCAGCCCTGCAGACAGGGGGCGAAGCACAGATACGCAGTATTTT. Protein product: CASSPADRGRSTDTQYF. The variable domain in full, with the rest retrieved from reference TRBV28 and TRBJ2-3, is DVKVTQSSRYLVKRTGEKVFLECVQDMDHENMFWYRQDPGLGLRLIYFSYDVKMKEKGDIPEGYSVSREKKERFSLILESASTNQTSMYLCASSPADRGRSTDTQYFGPGTRLTVL.

The V gene is TRBV5-1, the J gene TRBJ2-3, with D uncertain. V lost 0 bases to trimming and J lost 0 bases, with 5 bases between them. The CDR3 consists of 14 residues. CDR1 and CDR2 from the germline V gene are SGHRS and YFSETQ. The CDR3 DNA is TGCGCCAGCAGCTTGGTGGGAAGCACAGATACGCAGTATTTT. Translating it yields CASSLVGSTDTQYF.

The chain employs TRBV13 and TRBJ2-7; 9 nucleotides agree with TRBD1. This CDR3 has 16 amino acids. CDR1 and CDR2 from the germline V gene are PRHDT and FYEKMQ (reference sequence). The junction had 10 bases not matched to a gene; V was cut back by 6 bases and J by 1 base. The CDR3 sequence is CASRQTGGARSYEQYF. The CDR3 DNA follows: TGTGCCAGCAGACAAACAGGGGGCGCGCGATCCTACGAGCAGTACTTC. Using reference TRBV13 and TRBJ2-7 for the parts outside the CDR3, the full variable domain is AAGVIQSPRHLIKEKRETATLKCYPIPRHDTVYWYQQGPGQDPQFLISFYEKMQSDKGSIPDRFSAQQFSDYHSELNMSSLELGDSALYFCASRQTGGARSYEQYFGPGTRLTVT.

The rearrangement joins TRBV3-1 to TRBJ1-5; D is undetermined. Germline V gene data show CDR1 as LGHDT and CDR2 as YNNKEL (reference sequence). V was clipped by 1 base and J by 0 bases, with 10 bases between them. CDR3 length equals 16 residues. CDR3 bases: TGTGCCAGCAGCCAAGGAACCGACCGTAGCAATCAGCCCCAGCATTTT. Translated: CASSQGTDRSNQPQHF.

The J gene is TRBJ2-4, the V gene TRBV11-1, with 10 bases aligning to TRBD2. The CDR3 consists of 17 residues. Trimming at V came to 5 bases and at J to 6 bases, leaving 13 bases not matched to a gene. Germline CDR1 is SGHAT and CDR2 is FQDESV (reference sequence). As DNA, the CDR3 is TGTGCCAGCAGCCTGGCTGGACTAGCGGAGAGGGGAAACATTCAGTACTTC. Translating it yields CASSLAGLAERGNIQYF.

The V gene is TRBV30, the J gene TRBJ2-7; D remains ambiguous. V gave up 0 bases and J gave up 4 bases, with 13 bases separating them. CDR1 and CDR2 (germline): GTSNPN, SVGIG (reference sequence). This CDR3 contains 14 residues. This chain's CDR3 is CAWSVGGSDYEQYF. CDR3 sequence (DNA): TGTGCCTGGAGTGTCGGCGGTTCCGATTACGAGCAGTACTTC.

The chain has TRBV29-1 and TRBJ2-2, with D possibly matching TRBD1 (5 bases). In germline, CDR1 is SQVTM, CDR2 ANQGSEA. Trimming took 0 bases from V and 3 from J, leaving 11 bases between them. The CDR3 is 15 residues long. CDR3: CSVEDPGWDTGELFF. Here the CDR3 DNA reads TGCAGCGTTGAAGATCCAGGGTGGGACACCGGGGAGCTGTTTTTT.